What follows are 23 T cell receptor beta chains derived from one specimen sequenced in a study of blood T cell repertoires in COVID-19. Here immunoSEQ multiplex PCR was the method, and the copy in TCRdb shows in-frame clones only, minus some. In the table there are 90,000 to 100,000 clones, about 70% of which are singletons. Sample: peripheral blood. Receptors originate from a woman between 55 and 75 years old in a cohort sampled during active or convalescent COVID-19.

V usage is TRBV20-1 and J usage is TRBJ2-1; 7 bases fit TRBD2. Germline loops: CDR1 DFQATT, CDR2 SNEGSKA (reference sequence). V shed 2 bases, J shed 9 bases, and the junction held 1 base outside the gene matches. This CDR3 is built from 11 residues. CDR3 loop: CSARTSVEQFF. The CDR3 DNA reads TGCAGTGCTAGAACTAGCGTTGAGCAGTTCTTC.

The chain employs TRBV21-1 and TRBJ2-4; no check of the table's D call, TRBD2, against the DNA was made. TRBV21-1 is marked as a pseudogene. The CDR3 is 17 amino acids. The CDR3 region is CARRSGLAALAKNIQYF. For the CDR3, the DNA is TGTGCCAGAAGGTCGGGACTAGCGGCCTTAGCCAAAAACATTCAGTACTTC.

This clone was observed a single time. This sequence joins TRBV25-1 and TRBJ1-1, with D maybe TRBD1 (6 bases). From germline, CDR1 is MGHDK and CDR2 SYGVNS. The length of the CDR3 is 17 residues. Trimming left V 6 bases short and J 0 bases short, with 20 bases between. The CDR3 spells CASSGMGRGHMNTEAFF. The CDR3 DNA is TGTGCCAGCAGCGGGATGGGCAGGGGACACATGAACACTGAAGCTTTCTTT. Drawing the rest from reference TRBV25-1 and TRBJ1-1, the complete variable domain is EADIYQTPRYLVIGTGKKITLECSQTMGHDKMYWYQQDPGMELHLIHYSYGVNSTEKGDLSSESTVSRIRTEHFPLTLESARPSHTSQYLCASSGMGRGHMNTEAFFGQGTRLTVV.

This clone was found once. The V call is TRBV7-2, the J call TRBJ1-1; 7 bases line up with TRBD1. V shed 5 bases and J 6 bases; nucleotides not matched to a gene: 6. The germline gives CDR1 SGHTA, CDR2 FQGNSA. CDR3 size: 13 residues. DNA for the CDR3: TGTGCCAGCAGCGTCAGGGGGTTGGCTGAAGCTTTCTTT. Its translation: CASSVRGLAEAFF.

For the CDR3, the DNA is TGTGCCAGCAGCGCCCAGACAGGGACCTACAATGAGCAGTTCTTC. Protein sequence: CASSAQTGTYNEQFF. The chain combines TRBV4-2 with TRBJ2-1, with 7 bases matching TRBD1. The CDR3 extends over 15 amino acids. CDR1 and CDR2 from the germline V gene are LGHNA and YNFKEQ. Trimming removed 5 bases from V and 2 bases from J; junction bases left unmatched: 6.

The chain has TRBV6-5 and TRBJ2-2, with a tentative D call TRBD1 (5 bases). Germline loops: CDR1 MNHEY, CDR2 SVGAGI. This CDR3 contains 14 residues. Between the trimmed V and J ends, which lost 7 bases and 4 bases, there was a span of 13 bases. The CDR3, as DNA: TGTGCCAGCACCAGGGCCGCCGTCACCGGGGAGCTGTTTTTT. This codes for CASTRAAVTGELFF.

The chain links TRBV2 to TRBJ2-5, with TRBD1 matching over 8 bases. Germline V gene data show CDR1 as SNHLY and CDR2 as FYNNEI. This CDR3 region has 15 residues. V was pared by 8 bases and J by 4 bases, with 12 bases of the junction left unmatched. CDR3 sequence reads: CASLLGRGPRETQYF. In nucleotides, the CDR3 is TGTGCCAGCCTACTTGGCAGGGGGCCGAGAGAGACCCAGTACTTC.

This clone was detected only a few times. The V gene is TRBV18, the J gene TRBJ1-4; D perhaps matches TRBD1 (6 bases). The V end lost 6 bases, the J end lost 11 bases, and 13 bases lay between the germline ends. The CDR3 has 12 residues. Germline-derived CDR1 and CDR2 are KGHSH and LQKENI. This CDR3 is CASSSDRTKLFF. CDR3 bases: TGTGCCAGCTCGTCTGACAGGACCAAACTGTTTTTT.

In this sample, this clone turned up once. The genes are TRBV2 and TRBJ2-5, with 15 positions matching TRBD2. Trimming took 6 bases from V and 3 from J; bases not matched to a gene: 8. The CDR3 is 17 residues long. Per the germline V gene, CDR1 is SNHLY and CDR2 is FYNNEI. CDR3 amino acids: CASSGLAGGPGEETQYF. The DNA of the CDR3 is TGTGCCAGCAGCGGACTAGCGGGGGGGCCGGGAGAAGAGACCCAGTACTTC.

The CDR3 loop reads CASRNAGTGNSYEQYF. For the CDR3, the DNA is TGCGCCAGCAGAAACGCCGGGACAGGGAACTCCTACGAGCAGTACTTC. The chain links TRBV10-2 to TRBJ2-7; 9 positions match TRBD1. The trim removed 6 bases at V and 0 bases at J, leaving 9 bases unmatched. CDR3 length: 16 residues. Germline V CDR1 and CDR2: WSHSY, SAAADI.

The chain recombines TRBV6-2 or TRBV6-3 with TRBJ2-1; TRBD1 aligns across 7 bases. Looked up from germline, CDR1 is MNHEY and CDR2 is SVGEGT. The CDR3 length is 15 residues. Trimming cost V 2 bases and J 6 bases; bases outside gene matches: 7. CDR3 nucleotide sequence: TGTGCCAGCAGTTACAGTTTCGACAGGGTCAATGAGCAGTTCTTC. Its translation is CASSYSFDRVNEQFF.

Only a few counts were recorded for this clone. CDR3 DNA: TGTGCCACCACGCGGGGGGGCATAGGGGAAAAACTGTTTTTT. Its protein is CATTRGGIGEKLFF. V and J are TRBV2 and TRBJ1-4, with D perhaps matching TRBD1 (6 bases). Germline V gives CDR1 SNHLY, CDR2 FYNNEI. This CDR3 spans 14 amino acids. V lost 10 bases, J lost 8 bases, and 20 bases lay in between.

CDR3 bases: TGTGCCAGTAAGGGGGCAGGGACGAACACCGGGGAGCTGTTTTTT. Protein sequence: CASKGAGTNTGELFF. This chain joins TRBV19 and TRBJ2-2; 7 nucleotides align to TRBD1. This CDR3 is 15 amino acids long. Losses at the gene ends were 7 bases for V and 0 bases for J; bases not matched to a gene: 5. Germline-derived CDR1 and CDR2 are LNHDA and SQIVND (reference sequence). The whole variable domain, remainder taken from reference TRBV19 and TRBJ2-2, is DGGITQSPKYLFRKEGQNVTLSCEQNLNHDAMYWYRQDPGQGLRLIYYSQIVNDFQKGDIAEGYSVSREKKESFPLTVTSAQKNPTAFYLCASKGAGTNTGELFFGEGSRLTVL.

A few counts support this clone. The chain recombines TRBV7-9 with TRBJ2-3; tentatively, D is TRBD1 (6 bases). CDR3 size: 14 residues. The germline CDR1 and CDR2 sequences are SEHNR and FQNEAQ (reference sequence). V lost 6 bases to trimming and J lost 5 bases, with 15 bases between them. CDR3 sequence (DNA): TGTGCCAGCAGTCCGAGCCCAGGGGAAGATACGCAGTATTTT. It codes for CASSPSPGEDTQYF.

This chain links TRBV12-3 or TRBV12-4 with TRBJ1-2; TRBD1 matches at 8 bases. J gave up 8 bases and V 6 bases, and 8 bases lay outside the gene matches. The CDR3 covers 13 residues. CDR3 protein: CASRHRDRFGYTF. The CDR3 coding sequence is TGTGCCAGCAGGCACCGGGACAGGTTCGGCTACACCTTC.

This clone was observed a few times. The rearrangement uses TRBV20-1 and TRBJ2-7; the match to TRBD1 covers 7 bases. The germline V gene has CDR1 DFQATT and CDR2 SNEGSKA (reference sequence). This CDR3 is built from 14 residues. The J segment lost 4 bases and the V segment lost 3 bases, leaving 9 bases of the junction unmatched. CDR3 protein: CSASFIQGNYEQYF. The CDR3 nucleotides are TGCAGTGCTAGTTTTATACAGGGGAATTACGAGCAGTACTTC.

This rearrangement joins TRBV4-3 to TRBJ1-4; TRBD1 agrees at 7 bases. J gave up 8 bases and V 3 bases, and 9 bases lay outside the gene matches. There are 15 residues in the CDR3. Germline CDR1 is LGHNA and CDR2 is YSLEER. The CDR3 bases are TGCGCCAGCAGCCATAGACAGGGTGAGGCCGAAAAACTGTTTTTT. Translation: CASSHRQGEAEKLFF.

The chain's CDR3 is CASSFSGGIHTYEQYF. The CDR3 bases are TGTGCCAGCAGCTTCTCAGGGGGGATCCACACCTACGAGCAGTACTTC. The chain combines TRBV5-6 with TRBJ2-7, with a possible D match to TRBD1 (7 bases). From germline, CDR1 is SGHDT and CDR2 YYEEEE. The CDR3 sequence is 16 residues long. Trimming left V 2 bases short and J 2 bases short, with 17 bases between.

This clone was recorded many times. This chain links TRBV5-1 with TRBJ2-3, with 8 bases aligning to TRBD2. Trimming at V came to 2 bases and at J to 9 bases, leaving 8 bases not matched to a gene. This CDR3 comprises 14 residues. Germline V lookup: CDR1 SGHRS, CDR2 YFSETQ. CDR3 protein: CASSFGGAEITQYF. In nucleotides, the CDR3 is TGCGCCAGCAGCTTCGGGGGGGCCGAGATAACGCAGTATTTT.

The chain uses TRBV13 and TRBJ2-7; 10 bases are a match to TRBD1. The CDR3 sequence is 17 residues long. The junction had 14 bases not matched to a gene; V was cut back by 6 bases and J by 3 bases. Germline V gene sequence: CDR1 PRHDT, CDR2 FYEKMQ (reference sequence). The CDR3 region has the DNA TGTGCCAGCAGGCCGGGCTCCAGACAGGGGGCGATCTACGAGCAGTACTTC. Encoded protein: CASRPGSRQGAIYEQYF.

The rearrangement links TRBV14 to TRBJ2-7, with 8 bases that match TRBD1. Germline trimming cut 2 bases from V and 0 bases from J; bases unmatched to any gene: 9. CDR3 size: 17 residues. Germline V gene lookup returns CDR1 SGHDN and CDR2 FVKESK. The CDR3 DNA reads TGTGCCAGCAGCCAACTTGGTAGGACAGGGCCCTCCTACGAGCAGTACTTC. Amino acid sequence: CASSQLGRTGPSYEQYF.

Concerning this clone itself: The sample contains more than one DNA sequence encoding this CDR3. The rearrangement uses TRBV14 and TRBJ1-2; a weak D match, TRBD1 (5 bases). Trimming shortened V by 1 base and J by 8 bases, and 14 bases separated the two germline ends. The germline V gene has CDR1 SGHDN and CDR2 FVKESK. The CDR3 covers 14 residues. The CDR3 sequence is CASSQAVRVGGYTF. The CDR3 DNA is TGTGCCAGCAGCCAAGCGGTCAGGGTCGGGGGCTACACCTTC.

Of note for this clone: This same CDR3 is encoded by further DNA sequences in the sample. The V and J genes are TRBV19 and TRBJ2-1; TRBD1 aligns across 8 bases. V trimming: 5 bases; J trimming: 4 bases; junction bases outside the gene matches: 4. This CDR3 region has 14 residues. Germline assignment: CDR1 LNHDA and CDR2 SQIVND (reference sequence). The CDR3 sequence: CASSLGQGYNEQFF. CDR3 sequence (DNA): TGTGCCAGTAGTTTAGGACAGGGATACAATGAGCAGTTCTTC.